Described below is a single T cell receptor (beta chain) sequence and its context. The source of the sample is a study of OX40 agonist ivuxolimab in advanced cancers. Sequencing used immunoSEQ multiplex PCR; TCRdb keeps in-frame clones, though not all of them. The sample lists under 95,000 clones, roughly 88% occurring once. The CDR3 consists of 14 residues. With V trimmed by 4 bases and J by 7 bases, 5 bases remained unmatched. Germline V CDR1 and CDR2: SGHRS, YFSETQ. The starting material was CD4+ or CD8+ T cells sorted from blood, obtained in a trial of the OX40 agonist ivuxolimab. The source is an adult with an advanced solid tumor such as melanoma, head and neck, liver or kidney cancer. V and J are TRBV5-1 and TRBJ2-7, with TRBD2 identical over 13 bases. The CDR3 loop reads CASSPLAGGREQYF. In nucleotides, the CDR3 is TGCGCCAGCAGCCCACTAGCGGGGGGGCGAGAGCAGTACTTC.